A single sample is the source of the 14 T cell receptor beta chains below, sequenced in a study of cytomegalovirus exposure and HLA in healthy donors. In the PCR, 60 Vbeta and 13 Jbeta primers were used. The method was immunoSEQ multiplex PCR; TCRdb's version includes in-frame clones alone and lacks a portion of them. Of under 200,000 clones in the sample, 80% were seen once. The sample comprised PBMCs. These receptor sequences come from a man aged 35 to 55 in good health and CMV-seronegative.

This chain uses TRBV2 with TRBJ1-1, with D perhaps matching TRBD1 (6 bases). V gave up 10 bases and J gave up 0 bases, with 18 bases separating them. Germline CDR1 reads SNHLY; CDR2 reads FYNNEI. The length of the CDR3 is 15 residues. This CDR3 is CATKKTDSMNTEAFF. CDR3 DNA: TGTGCCACCAAGAAAACGGACAGCATGAACACTGAAGCTTTCTTT. The variable domain in full, with the rest retrieved from reference TRBV2 and TRBJ1-1, is EPEVTQTPSHQVTQMGQEVILRCVPISNHLYFYWYRQILGQKVEFLVSFYNNEISEKSEIFDDQFSVERPDGSNFTLKIRSTKLEDSAMYFCATKKTDSMNTEAFFGQGTRLTVV.

The chain couples TRBV7-9 to TRBJ2-7; maybe TRBD1 (6 bases). Germline V lookup: CDR1 SEHNR, CDR2 FQNEAQ (reference sequence). The CDR3 has 13 amino acids. V was trimmed by 4 bases and J by 6 bases, leaving 13 bases between them. The CDR3 DNA reads TGTGCCAGCAGCTCGACAGGCTTTGGCGAGCAGTACTTC. Amino acids: CASSSTGFGEQYF.

This clone was seen a few times. DNA of the CDR3: TGTGCCAGCAGCTTAGGTAGCCGGGAGACCCAGTACTTC. This encodes CASSLGSRETQYF. The V call is TRBV7-8, the J call TRBJ2-5; D is uncertain. CDR1 SGHVS and CDR2 FQNEAQ come from the germline V gene. This CDR3 contains 13 residues. The V end was cut by 1 base, the J end by 5 bases, with 8 bases between.

This clone was found once. This CDR3 reads CASSPYLQGNEQFF. The DNA for the CDR3 is TGTGCCAGCTCACCATACTTACAGGGGAATGAGCAGTTCTTC. The J gene is TRBJ2-1, the V gene TRBV18; 7 bases align to TRBD1. From germline, CDR1 is KGHSH and CDR2 LQKENI. The CDR3 runs to 14 residues. J gave up 7 bases and V 2 bases, and 5 bases lay outside the gene matches.

The gene calls are TRBV10-3 and TRBJ1-1, with 12 bases that match TRBD1. This CDR3 region has 15 residues. The V segment lost 8 bases and the J segment 1 base; nucleotides outside the gene matches: 5. Germline CDR1 is ENHRY and CDR2 is SYGVKD. CDR3 DNA sequence: TGTGCCATCGGGGGACAGGGGGCAGGGAACACTGAAGCTTTCTTT. Its protein is CAIGGQGAGNTEAFF.

The chain joins TRBV6-6 to TRBJ1-2, with 8 bases aligning to TRBD1. This CDR3 contains 15 residues. V was clipped by 4 bases and J by 3 bases; unmatched bases: 7. Per the germline V gene, CDR1 is MNHNY and CDR2 is SVGAGI (reference sequence). The CDR3 is CASSSSGTGDYGYTF. Written as DNA, the CDR3 is TGTGCCAGCAGTTCCTCGGGGACAGGAGACTATGGCTACACCTTC.

V is TRBV27 and J is TRBJ2-1, with D possibly TRBD1 on 6 matching bases. Germline V CDR1 and CDR2: MNHEY, SMNVEV (reference sequence). This CDR3 has 16 amino acids. V was trimmed by 2 bases and J by 8 bases, leaving 19 bases between them. The CDR3 DNA follows: TGTGCCAGCAGTTTACTCGGGGCAGGGGAAGAGGATGAGCAGTTCTTC. Protein: CASSLLGAGEEDEQFF.

This clone was detected only a few times. This sequence joins TRBV5-4 and TRBJ2-1, with 12 bases lining up with TRBD2. This CDR3 has 18 amino acids. Germline CDR1 and CDR2: SGHNT and YYREEE (reference sequence). V gave up 0 bases and J gave up 3 bases; unmatched junction bases: 7. In DNA form, the CDR3 reads TGTGCCAGCAGCTTGGGGTCGGCTAGCGGGAGGGACTACAATGAGCAGTTCTTC. Protein product: CASSLGSASGRDYNEQFF.

This rearrangement joins TRBV6-6 to TRBJ1-5; 10 bases align to TRBD1. V shed 6 bases, J shed 6 bases, and the junction held 5 bases outside the gene matches. Germline CDR1 and CDR2: MNHNY and SVGAGI (reference sequence). The CDR3 loop spans 14 amino acids. CDR3 in DNA: TGTGCCAGCAGAGGACAGGGGGGGAGTCAGCCCCAGCATTTT. As protein: CASRGQGGSQPQHF.

The V call is TRBV5-8, the J call TRBJ2-2; TRBD1 matches 7 bases. Germline CDR1 SGHTS, CDR2 YDEGEE. This CDR3 spans 16 amino acids. J lost 5 bases, V lost 2 bases, and 9 bases had no gene match. Here the CDR3 DNA reads TGTGCCAGCAGCTTAACGAAGGGGGCAAAGACCGGGGAGCTGTTTTTT. Translation gives CASSLTKGAKTGELFF. The full variable domain, rest sourced from reference TRBV5-8 and TRBJ2-2, is EAGVTQSPTHLIKTRGQQATLRCSPISGHTSVYWYQQALGLGLQFLLWYDEGEERNRGNFPPRFSGRQFPNYSSELNVNALELEDSALYLCASSLTKGAKTGELFFGEGSRLTVL.

The V and J genes are TRBV19 and TRBJ2-1; 15 bases are shared with TRBD2. Trimming took 7 bases from V and 8 from J; bases not matched to a gene: 9. The CDR3 consists of 16 residues. CDR1 and CDR2 from the germline V gene are LNHDA and SQIVND (reference sequence). CDR3 sequence (DNA): TGTGCCAGTATGAGGACTAGCGGGGGGGCTAGGGATGAGCAGTTCTTC. This translates into CASMRTSGGARDEQFF.

This clone was seen only a few times. The V call is TRBV7-2, the J call TRBJ2-4, with 12 bases that match TRBD2. CDR3 length equals 18 residues. The trim removed 5 bases at V and 1 base at J, leaving 9 bases unmatched. Germline V gene data show CDR1 as SGHTA and CDR2 as FQGNSA. The DNA for the CDR3 is TGTGCCAGCAGCCTAACCCTAGCGGGAGGGTATGCCAAAAACATTCAGTACTTC. Translating gives CASSLTLAGGYAKNIQYF.

This clone was detected a few times. The chain is built from TRBV10-3 and TRBJ2-7, with 7 positions matching TRBD1. Germline V lookup: CDR1 ENHRY, CDR2 SYGVKD. Germline trimming cut 8 bases from V and 0 bases from J; bases unmatched to any gene: 7. The CDR3 sequence is 14 residues long. CDR3 coding DNA: TGTGCCATCGGGAGACAGGGAAACTCCTACGAGCAGTACTTC. Translated, it gives CAIGRQGNSYEQYF.

This sequence joins TRBV29-1 and TRBJ1-3; D gene ambiguous. Between the trimmed V and J ends, which lost 2 bases and 0 bases, there was a span of 14 bases. The CDR3 loop spans 16 amino acids. Germline CDR1 SQVTM, CDR2 ANQGSEA. The CDR3 DNA reads as TGCAGCGTTGAAATAGTACAGACCTACTCTGGAAACACCATATATTTT. This sequence encodes CSVEIVQTYSGNTIYF.